This T cell receptor beta chain was retrieved from a study of CD8+CD57+ T cells in acquired aplastic anemia. Findings of the study overall: Patients had twenty-nine CD8+ CDR3 sequences in common with controls (the shared set).

Using genomic DNA as the template, TCR beta VDJ and CDR3 profiling was carried out. Each CDR3 protein is one row after TCRdb ran MiXCR on the reads. The data hold 200,000 to 250,000 distinct CDR3 sequences, with 40% to 60% observed a single time. For sequencing, patients were chosen who had shown expansion of CD8+CD57+ cells by flow cytometry. Blood samples were obtained from patients who had received no prior therapy. For this clonotype: What it binds is unknown.

Deletions cut 7 bases from V and 5 bases from J, with 14 bases between. This CDR3 spans 13 amino acids. The clonotype comes from a human donor with aplastic anemia. The chain recombines TRBV12-3 or TRBV12-4 with TRBJ1-2; D is possibly TRBD1 (5 bases). The specimen was sorted CD4+, CD8+, or CD8+CD57+ T cells (not recorded which) from PBMCs. This chain's CDR3 is CASMGREGYGYTF. Here the CDR3 DNA reads TGTGCCAGCATGGGCAGGGAGGGGTATGGCTACACCTTC.